A single sample is the source of the 17 T cell receptor beta chains below, sequenced in a study of T cell clones after liver transplantation. Assay used: immunoSEQ multiplex PCR; TCRdb lists only in-frame clones, some missing. The sample records 45,000 to 60,000 clones, 80% to 90% being singletons. Sequencing was performed on CD8+ T cells from blood, taken 12 months after liver transplant. These receptors all stem from a human patient who received a liver transplant. Some T cells may have originated in the graft donor.

This chain connects TRBV7-3 to TRBJ2-1, with 16 bases aligning to TRBD2. CDR1 is SGHTA, CDR2 FQGTGA, per germline. CDR3 length: 17 residues. J was trimmed by 6 bases and V by 4 bases; bases with no gene match: 6. The CDR3 is CASSSGLAGGPGNEQFF. The DNA of the CDR3 is TGTGCCAGCAGCTCGGGACTAGCGGGAGGGCCAGGCAATGAGCAGTTCTTC.

The chain couples TRBV7-6 to TRBJ2-1; 10 positions match TRBD1. CDR3 length: 16 amino acids. Germline loops: CDR1 SGHVS, CDR2 FNYEAQ. Losses at the gene ends were 5 bases for V and 8 bases for J; bases not matched to a gene: 12. CDR3 loop: CASSLGSTGGQDEQFF. The CDR3 DNA sequence: TGTGCCAGCAGCCTAGGGTCGACAGGGGGCCAGGATGAGCAGTTCTTC.

This rearrangement joins TRBV4-3 to TRBJ2-1; TRBD2 matches 9 bases. Germline V gene sequence: CDR1 LGHNA, CDR2 YSLEER. CDR3 size: 16 residues. The V and J ends lost 2 bases and 4 bases, in that order; junction bases with no gene match: 6. CDR3 nucleotide sequence: TGCGCCAGCAGCCAACATAGCGGGAGCGCGTACAATGAGCAGTTCTTC. Translated, it gives CASSQHSGSAYNEQFF.

The V and J genes are TRBV4-3 and TRBJ2-7; maybe TRBD2 (5 bases). CDR3 length equals 17 residues. The V gene's germline CDR1 is LGHNA and CDR2 YSLEER. Trimming took 0 bases from V and 0 from J, leaving 15 bases between them. This CDR3 reads CASSQERAGRSSYEQYF. CDR3 DNA sequence: TGCGCCAGCAGCCAAGAAAGGGCGGGTCGCTCCTCCTACGAGCAGTACTTC.

The chain is built from TRBV7-9 and TRBJ2-1; 11 nucleotides agree with TRBD2. Trimming cost V 1 base and J 8 bases; bases outside gene matches: 4. The germline V gene has CDR1 SEHNR and CDR2 FQNEAQ (reference sequence). The CDR3 runs to 15 residues. The CDR3 region is CASSLELAGVHEQFF. CDR3 DNA sequence: TGTGCCAGCAGCTTAGAACTAGCGGGAGTACATGAGCAGTTCTTC.

Here the CDR3 reads CATLRGWEQFF. CDR3 coding DNA: TGTGCCACCTTACGGGGCTGGGAGCAGTTCTTC. The rearrangement links TRBV7-9 to TRBJ2-1; D tentatively reads TRBD1 or TRBD2 (5 bases each). CDR3 size: 11 residues. V gave up 10 bases and J gave up 10 bases, with 14 bases separating them. The germline CDR1 and CDR2 sequences are SEHNR and FQNEAQ (reference sequence). The full variable domain, with the rest looked up from reference TRBV7-9 and TRBJ2-1, is DTGVSQNPRHKITKRGQNVTFRCDPISEHNRLYWYRQTLGQGPEFLTYFQNEAQLEKSRLLSDRFSAERPKGSFSTLEIQRTEQGDSAMYLCATLRGWEQFFGPGTRLTVL.

The V gene is TRBV19, the J gene TRBJ2-1, with 7 bases aligning to TRBD1. The CDR3 is 12 residues long. V was clipped by 6 bases and J by 5 bases; unmatched bases: 1. Germline CDR1 reads LNHDA; CDR2 reads SQIVND (reference sequence). The CDR3 protein is CASRTGNNEQFF. DNA of the CDR3: TGTGCCAGTAGGACAGGGAACAATGAGCAGTTCTTC.

The chain uses TRBV27 and TRBJ1-4; 8 bases line up with TRBD1. With V trimmed by 4 bases and J by 8 bases, 15 bases remained unmatched. In germline, CDR1 is MNHEY, CDR2 SMNVEV (reference sequence). The CDR3 is 17 residues long. The CDR3 bases are TGTGCCAGCAGTTCTCAAGACTACAGGGGGGGGAGAGAAAAACTGTTTTTT. Residues: CASSSQDYRGGREKLFF. Looking up the rest from reference TRBV27 and TRBJ1-4 gives the full variable domain: EAQVTQNPRYLITVTGKKLTVTCSQNMNHEYMSWYRQDPGLGLRQIYYSMNVEVTDKGDVPEGYKVSRKEKRNFPLILESPSPNQTSLYFCASSSQDYRGGREKLFFGSGTQLSVL.

This clone was picked up a small number of times. The chain links TRBV7-9 to TRBJ1-1, with D possibly TRBD1 on 5 matching bases. The V end was cut by 5 bases, the J end by 10 bases, with 14 bases between. The CDR3 contains 12 residues. Germline V gene data show CDR1 as SEHNR and CDR2 as FQNEAQ (reference sequence). In DNA, the CDR3 is TGTGCCAGCAGCACCGACAGTTGGAGAGCTTTCTTT. Protein sequence: CASSTDSWRAFF.

The CDR3 spells CSVVGRENTGELFF. DNA of the CDR3: TGCAGCGTTGTAGGGAGGGAGAACACCGGGGAGCTGTTTTTT. V is TRBV29-1 and J is TRBJ2-2, with 7 bases identical to TRBD2. This CDR3 is 14 amino acids long. V dropped 4 bases and J dropped 1; count of bases not matched to a gene: 3. CDR1 is SQVTM and CDR2 is ANQGSEA in the germline V gene.

In regard to this clone: Within the sample, other DNA sequences also encode this same CDR3. This chain uses TRBV27 with TRBJ1-1, with D maybe TRBD1 (5 bases). The V end lost 1 base, the J end lost 0 bases, and 6 bases lay between the germline ends. Germline CDR1 is MNHEY and CDR2 is SMNVEV (reference sequence). This CDR3 region has 14 residues. Here the CDR3 reads CASSLLGLNTEAFF. CDR3 DNA: TGTGCCAGCAGTTTATTGGGGCTGAACACTGAAGCTTTCTTT.

The chain employs TRBV27 and TRBJ2-7; D is possibly TRBD1 (6 bases). Trimming took off 2 bases at V and 0 bases at J, with 8 bases between the two ends. Germline CDR1 and CDR2: MNHEY and SMNVEV (reference sequence). This CDR3 is built from 14 residues. CDR3 sequence reads: CASSLRGNSYEQYF. For the CDR3, the DNA is TGTGCCAGCAGTTTAAGGGGGAACTCCTACGAGCAGTACTTC.

In this sample, this clone turned up once. J is TRBJ2-3 and V is TRBV2, with D possibly matching TRBD2 (6 bases). The CDR3 is made up of 15 amino acids. Germline CDR1 and CDR2: SNHLY and FYNNEI. V lost 4 bases to trimming and J lost 0 bases, with 11 bases between them. CDR3 loop: CASSAGSGSTDTQYF. The CDR3 DNA is TGTGCCAGCAGTGCCGGTAGCGGTAGCACAGATACGCAGTATTTT. The entire variable domain, with the rest obtained from reference TRBV2 and TRBJ2-3, is as follows: EPEVTQTPSHQVTQMGQEVILRCVPISNHLYFYWYRQILGQKVEFLVSFYNNEISEKSEIFDDQFSVERPDGSNFTLKIRSTKLEDSAMYFCASSAGSGSTDTQYFGPGTRLTVL.

V is TRBV19 and J is TRBJ2-3; 7 positions match TRBD2. The J segment lost 2 bases and the V segment lost 3 bases, leaving 8 bases of the junction unmatched. The germline V gene encodes CDR1 LNHDA and CDR2 SQIVND (reference sequence). The CDR3 sequence is 16 residues long. The CDR3 nucleotides are TGTGCCAGTAGTATTGGTAGTAGCGGGTACACAGATACGCAGTATTTT. Its translation is CASSIGSSGYTDTQYF.

For the CDR3, the DNA is TGTGCCAGCAGCTTATTAGCGGGGTCGAACACCGGGGAGCTGTTTTTT. Protein product: CASSLLAGSNTGELFF. The gene calls are TRBV7-3 and TRBJ2-2, with TRBD2 identical over 8 bases. CDR3 size: 16 residues. CDR1 and CDR2 (germline): SGHTA, FQGTGA. Germline trimming cut 2 bases from V and 0 bases from J; bases unmatched to any gene: 2. Complete variable domain (other parts from reference TRBV7-3 and TRBJ2-2): GAGVSQTPSNKVTEKGKYVELRCDPISGHTALYWYRQSLGQGPEFLIYFQGTGAADDSGLPNDRFFAVRPEGSVSTLKIQRTERGDSAVYLCASSLLAGSNTGELFFGEGSRLTVL.

The gene calls are TRBV10-3 and TRBJ1-4, with D possibly TRBD1 on 6 matching bases. CDR3 length: 19 residues. Germline loops: CDR1 ENHRY, CDR2 SYGVKD. V gave up 7 bases and J gave up 0 bases, with 24 bases separating them. This chain's CDR3 is CAITTEGQGKMATNEKLFF. CDR3 coding DNA: TGTGCCATCACCACCGAGGGGCAGGGGAAGATGGCAACTAATGAAAAACTGTTTTTT.

This sequence joins TRBV4-3 and TRBJ2-1, with D perhaps TRBD1 or TRBD2 (5 bases each). CDR3 size: 14 residues. Trimming stripped 1 base from V and 5 bases from J, with 9 bases between. Germline-derived CDR1 and CDR2 are LGHNA and YSLEER. The chain's CDR3 is CASSQGDVDNEQFF. The CDR3 region has the DNA TGCGCCAGCAGCCAAGGGGACGTCGACAATGAGCAGTTCTTC.